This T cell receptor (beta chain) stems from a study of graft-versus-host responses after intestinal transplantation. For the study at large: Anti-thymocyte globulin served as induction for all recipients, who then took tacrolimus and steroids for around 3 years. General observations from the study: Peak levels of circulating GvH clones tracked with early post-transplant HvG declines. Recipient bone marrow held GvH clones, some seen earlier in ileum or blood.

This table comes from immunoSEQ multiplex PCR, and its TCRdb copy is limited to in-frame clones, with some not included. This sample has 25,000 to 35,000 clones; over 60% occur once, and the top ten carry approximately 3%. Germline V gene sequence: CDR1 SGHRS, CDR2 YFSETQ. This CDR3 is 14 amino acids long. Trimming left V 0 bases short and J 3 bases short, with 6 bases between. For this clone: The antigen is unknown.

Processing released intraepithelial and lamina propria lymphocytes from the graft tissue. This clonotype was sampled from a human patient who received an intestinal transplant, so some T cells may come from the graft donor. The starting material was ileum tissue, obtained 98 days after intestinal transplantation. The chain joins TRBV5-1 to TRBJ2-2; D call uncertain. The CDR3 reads CASSLAIHTGELFF. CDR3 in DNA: TGCGCCAGCAGCTTGGCCATCCACACCGGGGAGCTGTTTTTT.